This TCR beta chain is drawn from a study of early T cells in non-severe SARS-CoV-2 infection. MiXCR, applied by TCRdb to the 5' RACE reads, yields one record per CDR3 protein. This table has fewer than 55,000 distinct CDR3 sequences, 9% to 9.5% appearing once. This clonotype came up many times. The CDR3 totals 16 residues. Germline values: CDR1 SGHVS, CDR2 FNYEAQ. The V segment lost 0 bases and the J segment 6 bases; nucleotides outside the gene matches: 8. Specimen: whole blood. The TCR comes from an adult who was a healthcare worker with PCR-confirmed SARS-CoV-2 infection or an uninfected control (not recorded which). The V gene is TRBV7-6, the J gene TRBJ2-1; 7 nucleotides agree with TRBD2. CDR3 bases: TGTGCCAGCAGCTTAGCTCCCGCGGGAGTCTCCAATGAGCAGTTCTTC. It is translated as CASSLAPAGVSNEQFF.